This T cell receptor beta chain was documented in a study of T-cell memory formation after mild COVID-19. TCRdb ran MiXCR on the 5' RACE reads and lists one entry per CDR3 protein. Of about 500,000 distinct CDR3 sequences detected, 20% appear once; the ten largest clones hold roughly an eighth. Germline values: CDR1 SQVTM, CDR2 ANQGSEA. V gave up 5 bases and J gave up 4 bases; unmatched junction bases: 5. The CDR3 totals 13 residues. This clonotype appeared a few times. V gene TRBV29-1 combines with J gene TRBJ1-1, with 9 bases fitting TRBD1. Sequencing was done on a sample of PBMCs or a T cell subset sorted from them (not recorded which). The receptor was derived from an adult woman who had mild COVID-19 (a few samples of this study predate the infection). Cell type and time point are not known. CDR3 DNA sequence: TGCAGCGTTTCACAGGGGGCGGCCACTGAAGCTTTCTTT. This sequence encodes CSVSQGAATEAFF.